Listed here are 21 T cell receptor beta chains from one sample, sequenced in a study of shared clonotypes between healthy human individuals. Profiled with immunoSEQ multiplex PCR; TCRdb holds only in-frame clones, not every one. The table includes around 500,000 clones, approximately 78% detected once. The sample consisted of PBMCs. The origin of the receptors is a woman aged 40 to 50 in good health. Some clones in this sample may be carry-over from other donors' samples.

The rearrangement links TRBV5-1 to TRBJ2-7; weak D call: TRBD1 (5 bases). V dropped 4 bases and J dropped 0 bases, with 8 bases sitting between them. The CDR3 consists of 13 residues. Germline V gene lookup returns CDR1 SGHRS and CDR2 YFSETQ. The DNA of the CDR3 is TGCGCCAGCAGCCCAGACAGCTCCTACGAGCAGTACTTC. Protein sequence: CASSPDSSYEQYF.

About this clone itself: A much larger clone lies one base from this, so it may be a read error. This rearrangement joins TRBV27 to TRBJ1-5; 9 bases fit TRBD1. In germline, CDR1 is MNHEY, CDR2 SMNVEV (reference sequence). V dropped 5 bases and J dropped 5; count of bases not matched to a gene: 7. The CDR3 is 15 amino acids. The CDR3 DNA reads as TGTGCCAGCAGTACGGGACAGGGCAGCGATCAGCCCCAGCATTTT. This sequence encodes CASSTGQGSDQPQHF.

The rearrangement joins TRBV10-3 to TRBJ2-3; 10 bases line up with TRBD2. Germline assignment: CDR1 ENHRY and CDR2 SYGVKD. Germline trimming cut 6 bases from V and 0 bases from J; bases unmatched to any gene: 3. The CDR3 spans 15 residues. The CDR3 loop is CAIRGLASSTDTQYF. The CDR3 DNA sequence: TGTGCCATCAGGGGACTAGCGTCTAGCACAGATACGCAGTATTTT.

The chain uses TRBV18 and TRBJ2-3; 7 bases are shared with TRBD1. This CDR3 spans 13 amino acids. Germline V gene data show CDR1 as KGHSH and CDR2 as LQKENI. V shed 5 bases, J shed 2 bases, and the junction held 1 base outside the gene matches. DNA for the CDR3: TGTGCCAGCTCAAGGGGGCCCACAGATACGCAGTATTTT. Protein: CASSRGPTDTQYF.

The rearrangement links TRBV6-1 to TRBJ1-5; the D gene is possibly TRBD1 (5 bases). The germline V gene has CDR1 MNHNS and CDR2 SASEGT. This CDR3 comprises 13 residues. V shed 7 bases and J shed 5 bases, with 12 bases lying between them. The CDR3 sequence is CASMGQGDQPQHF. Here the CDR3 DNA reads TGTGCCAGCATGGGCCAGGGAGATCAGCCCCAGCATTTT.

The chain employs TRBV18 and TRBJ1-1; weak D call: TRBD1 (6 bases). The germline V gene encodes CDR1 KGHSH and CDR2 LQKENI. The V gene lost 3 bases and the J gene lost 8 bases, with 10 bases spanning the gap. The CDR3 is 12 residues long. This chain's CDR3 is CASSPPGGEAFF. The DNA for the CDR3 is TGTGCCAGCTCACCGCCCGGGGGCGAAGCTTTCTTT.

The CDR3 region has the DNA TGTGCCAGCAGTTTACAGGGGATAAGGTACGAGCAGTACTTC. Translating it yields CASSLQGIRYEQYF. The genes are TRBV28 and TRBJ2-7; D perhaps matches TRBD1 (6 bases). CDR3 size: 14 residues. Germline V gene lookup returns CDR1 MDHEN and CDR2 SYDVKM. Trimming stripped 2 bases from V and 4 bases from J, with 12 bases between.

This chain links TRBV11-2 with TRBJ2-5; D is ambiguous. V shed 1 base and J shed 5 bases, with 8 bases lying between them. The germline CDR1 and CDR2 sequences are SGHAT and FQNNGV. The CDR3 has 13 amino acids. In nucleotides, the CDR3 is TGTGCCAGCAGCTTAGGGTCAGTGGAGACCCAGTACTTC. It is translated as CASSLGSVETQYF.

V and J are TRBV6-4 and TRBJ2-5; 8 nucleotides match TRBD2. This CDR3 is built from 19 residues. V lost 0 bases to trimming and J lost 5 bases; unmatched junction nucleotides: 17. The germline CDR1 and CDR2 sequences are MRHNA and SNTAGT. The CDR3 region has the DNA TGTGCCAGCAGTGACTCGAAGGATCGCGGGAGGCCAACTCGGGAGACCCAGTACTTC. Translating it yields CASSDSKDRGRPTRETQYF.

The chain links TRBV19 to TRBJ2-7; tentatively, D is TRBD2 (5 bases). This CDR3 has 15 amino acids. Germline CDR1 LNHDA, CDR2 SQIVND (reference sequence). The germline V and J ends were trimmed by 1 base and 3 bases, with 13 bases remaining between them. This CDR3 is CASSIAHNGVYEQYF. The DNA for the CDR3 is TGTGCCAGTAGTATAGCCCACAACGGGGTCTACGAGCAGTACTTC. The whole variable domain, filled in from reference TRBV19 and TRBJ2-7, reads DGGITQSPKYLFRKEGQNVTLSCEQNLNHDAMYWYRQDPGQGLRLIYYSQIVNDFQKGDIAEGYSVSREKKESFPLTVTSAQKNPTAFYLCASSIAHNGVYEQYFGPGTRLTVT.

The CDR3 DNA reads TGTGCCAGCAGCTTAGAGACAGAAGAGACCCAGTACTTC. Translating it yields CASSLETEETQYF. This chain joins TRBV11-2 and TRBJ2-5, with a possible D match to TRBD1 (5 bases). CDR1 is SGHAT, CDR2 FQNNGV, per germline. Between the trimmed V and J ends, which lost 0 bases and 3 bases, there was a span of 5 bases. The CDR3 length is 13 residues.

This clone has a count of ten or more. At the DNA level, this CDR3 is encoded by other sequences in the same sample as well. The rearrangement links TRBV11-3 to TRBJ1-3; 7 nucleotides align to TRBD1. CDR1 SGHNT and CDR2 YENEEA come from the germline V gene. Trimming cost V 5 bases and J 10 bases; bases outside gene matches: 8. CDR3 length: 13 residues. The CDR3 loop is CASSLRQGTTIYF. The CDR3 nucleotides read TGTGCCAGCAGCCTCAGACAGGGAACGACCATATATTTT.

The chain employs TRBV5-1 and TRBJ1-1; 7 positions match TRBD1. J gave up 0 bases and V 1 base, and 0 bases lay outside the gene matches. Germline V lookup: CDR1 SGHRS, CDR2 YFSETQ. The CDR3 has 14 amino acids. The CDR3 protein is CASSLTGVNTEAFF. The DNA of the CDR3 is TGCGCCAGCAGCTTGACAGGGGTGAACACTGAAGCTTTCTTT.

On this clone itself: Other nucleotide sequences from this sample produce the same CDR3. V usage is TRBV20-1 and J usage is TRBJ2-7; maybe TRBD2 (6 bases). The germline CDR1 and CDR2 sequences are DFQATT and SNEGSKA (reference sequence). The CDR3 is 11 amino acids. CDR3 residues: CSATSSYEQYF. For the CDR3, the DNA is TGCAGCGCGACTAGCTCCTACGAGCAGTACTTC.

The J gene is TRBJ2-5, the V gene TRBV6-6, with 7 bases identical to TRBD1. V shed 6 bases and J 4 bases; nucleotides not matched to a gene: 8. This CDR3 contains 14 residues. Germline V gives CDR1 MNHNY, CDR2 SVGAGI (reference sequence). The CDR3 spells CASRPATGRETQYF. The CDR3 coding sequence is TGTGCCAGCAGACCAGCGACAGGGAGAGAGACCCAGTACTTC.

The chain carries TRBV7-9 and TRBJ2-3, with unresolved D. The CDR3 contains 12 residues. Trimming took off 5 bases at V and 5 bases at J, with 8 bases between the two ends. In germline, CDR1 is SEHNR, CDR2 FQNEAQ (reference sequence). The CDR3 reads CASSRDRDTQYF. Written as DNA, the CDR3 is TGTGCCAGCAGCAGGGATCGAGATACGCAGTATTTT.

The rearrangement joins TRBV28 to TRBJ2-7, with TRBD2 as a possible D gene (5 bases). CDR1 is MDHEN and CDR2 is SYDVKM in the germline V gene. CDR3 length equals 14 residues. Trimming took 5 bases from V and 3 from J, leaving 14 bases between them. The CDR3 protein is CASSTPGTDYEQYF. The CDR3 DNA is TGTGCCAGCAGTACCCCGGGAACGGACTACGAGCAGTACTTC.

The chain uses TRBV5-6 and TRBJ1-1; D ambiguous. Trimming pared 0 bases from V and 4 bases from J, leaving 4 bases between. CDR1 is SGHDT, CDR2 YYEEEE, per germline. The CDR3 runs 12 residues. The CDR3 is CASSLVGTEAFF. CDR3 in DNA: TGTGCCAGCAGCTTGGTTGGCACTGAAGCTTTCTTT.

V gene TRBV5-6 combines with J gene TRBJ1-4; D remains ambiguous. CDR1 SGHDT and CDR2 YYEEEE come from the germline V gene. Trimming left V 1 base short and J 5 bases short, with 6 bases between. The CDR3 is 13 residues long. The CDR3 reads CASSLLVNEKLFF. The CDR3 DNA reads as TGTGCCAGCAGCTTGTTAGTCAATGAAAAACTGTTTTTT.

The chain uses TRBV11-2 and TRBJ1-2; the D gene is possibly TRBD1 (6 bases). From germline, CDR1 is SGHAT and CDR2 FQNNGV. V was shortened by 5 bases and J by 8 bases, with 15 bases between the two germline ends. The CDR3 contains 13 residues. CDR3 in amino acids: CASSLRGGAGYTF. CDR3 sequence (DNA): TGTGCCAGCAGCCTCAGGGGAGGCGCCGGCTACACCTTC.

The gene calls are TRBV7-8 and TRBJ1-1; D might be TRBD1 (6 bases). In germline, CDR1 is SGHVS, CDR2 FQNEAQ. The CDR3 runs 15 residues. Trimming took 5 bases from V and 0 from J, leaving 13 bases between them. DNA for the CDR3: TGTGCCAGCAGCACCATCGGGGGCCTGAACACTGAAGCTTTCTTT. Translating it yields CASSTIGGLNTEAFF. Full variable domain (missing parts from reference TRBV7-8 and TRBJ1-1): GAGVSQSPRYKVAKRGQDVALRCDPISGHVSLFWYQQALGQGPEFLTYFQNEAQLDKSGLPSDRFFAERPEGSVSTLKIQRTQQEDSAVYLCASSTIGGLNTEAFFGQGTRLTVV.